Shown below are 13 T cell receptor beta chains from a single sample sequenced in a study of blood T cell repertoires in COVID-19 (TCRdb year 2020). The library was produced with the immunoSEQ multiplex PCR assay. TCRdb provides this immuneACCESS table in a form limited to in-frame rearrangements. Some clones are lacking; in checked studies, under half of them reflect an unresolved V gene, and why the rest are absent is not known. The sample table contains some 140,000 clones; only one count was recorded for about 83% of them. 12% of the sample goes to the ten largest clones. The sample consisted of peripheral blood. The origin of the receptors is a woman in her fifties or sixties with COVID-19, enrolled during active disease.

This chain joins TRBV15 and TRBJ1-1; 8 nucleotides agree with TRBD1. The germline gives CDR1 LNHNV, CDR2 YYDKDF (reference sequence). This CDR3 contains 16 residues. J lost 4 bases, V lost 5 bases, and 12 bases had no gene match. CDR3: CATSGVPGGVSTEAFF. CDR3 nucleotide sequence: TGTGCCACCAGCGGGGTTCCAGGGGGCGTCAGCACTGAAGCTTTCTTT.

This clone was seen at least ten times. Here the CDR3 reads CASSLRGSSYNEQFF. CDR3 coding DNA: TGTGCCAGCAGCTTGAGGGGGAGCTCCTACAATGAGCAGTTCTTC. This rearrangement joins TRBV5-6 to TRBJ2-1; perhaps TRBD1 as D (6 bases). Trimming shortened V by 1 base and J by 0 bases, and 8 bases separated the two germline ends. CDR1 is SGHDT and CDR2 is YYEEEE in the germline V gene. CDR3 length equals 15 residues.

The V gene is TRBV10-3, the J gene TRBJ2-2, with TRBD2 matching 11 bases. CDR3 length equals 15 residues. J gave up 7 bases and V 9 bases, and 10 bases lay outside the gene matches. From germline, CDR1 is ENHRY and CDR2 SYGVKD. This CDR3 reads CAISQLAGVGGELFF. DNA of the CDR3: TGTGCCATTTCCCAACTAGCGGGAGTCGGCGGGGAGCTGTTTTTT.

This sequence joins TRBV27 and TRBJ1-1, with D uncertain. The CDR3 spans 15 residues. From germline, CDR1 is MNHEY and CDR2 SMNVEV (reference sequence). The V end was cut by 1 base, the J end by 0 bases, with 9 bases between. This CDR3 reads CASSLLARMNTEAFF. The CDR3, as DNA: TGTGCCAGCAGTTTATTAGCCCGCATGAACACTGAAGCTTTCTTT.

The CDR3 bases are TGTGCCAGCAGCTTAAATCTTAACTATGGCTACACCTTC. Translated, it gives CASSLNLNYGYTF. The chain uses TRBV5-6 and TRBJ1-2; D gene unclear. CDR3 length: 13 residues. The germline V and J ends were trimmed by 2 bases and 1 base, with 6 bases remaining between them. CDR1 and CDR2 (germline): SGHDT, YYEEEE.

This chain links TRBV7-2 with TRBJ1-3; maybe TRBD1 (5 bases). Trimming removed 1 base from V and 6 bases from J, with 13 bases in between. The V gene's germline CDR1 is SGHTA and CDR2 FQGNSA. CDR3 size: 15 residues. DNA of the CDR3: TGTGCCAGCAGCTTAGGTTGGGGGGTAGAAAACACCATATATTTT. This encodes CASSLGWGVENTIYF. Full variable domain (missing parts from reference TRBV7-2 and TRBJ1-3): GAGVSQSPSNKVTEKGKDVELRCDPISGHTALYWYRQSLGQGLEFLIYFQGNSAPDKSGLPSDRFSAERTGGSVSTLTIQRTQQEDSAVYLCASSLGWGVENTIYFGEGSWLTVV.

The sample holds a few counts of this clone. The rearrangement joins TRBV7-9 to TRBJ2-2; D unclear. Germline values: CDR1 SEHNR, CDR2 FQNEAQ (reference sequence). The ends were cut back, 6 bases at V and 1 base at J, with 12 bases in the middle. This CDR3 comprises 15 residues. CDR3 amino acids: CASRSSALNTGELFF. CDR3 bases: TGTGCCAGCAGGTCAAGCGCCTTGAACACCGGGGAGCTGTTTTTT.

V and J are TRBV6-2 or TRBV6-3 and TRBJ2-5; 10 nucleotides align to TRBD1. The V segment lost 2 bases and the J segment 5 bases; nucleotides outside the gene matches: 14. CDR1 is MNHEY, CDR2 SVGEGT, per germline. The CDR3 has 18 amino acids. The CDR3 DNA is TGTGCCAGCAGTTACCTACACCCCGGGACAGGGGCCGGGGAGACCCAGTACTTC. Translation gives CASSYLHPGTGAGETQYF.

This clone was found a few times. The rearrangement links TRBV6-5 to TRBJ1-1; the match to TRBD1 covers 10 bases. With V trimmed by 8 bases and J by 1 base, 7 bases remained unmatched. This CDR3 spans 15 amino acids. Germline loops: CDR1 MNHEY, CDR2 SVGAGI. Written as DNA, the CDR3 is TGTGCCAGCCTAGGGACAGGGGTGCAGAACACTGAAGCTTTCTTT. Its translation: CASLGTGVQNTEAFF.

This clone has just one count. The rearrangement uses TRBV4-1 and TRBJ2-6; maybe TRBD2 (6 bases). Germline assignment: CDR1 MGHRA and CDR2 YSYEKL. This CDR3 contains 18 residues. V lost 0 bases to trimming and J lost 0 bases, with 12 bases between them. CDR3 nucleotides: TGCGCCAGCAGCCAAGACGGGACTCTGAGCTCTGGGGCCAACGTCCTGACTTTC. Protein: CASSQDGTLSSGANVLTF.

The chain couples TRBV21-1 to TRBJ1-5. TRBV21-1 is given as a pseudogene. This CDR3 comprises 16 residues. The CDR3 bases are TGTGCCAGCAGCCCTCTAGGCGGCGTTAGCAATCAGCCCCAGCATTTT. Translating it yields CASSPLGGVSNQPQHF.

The rearrangement links TRBV2 to TRBJ1-3, with D unresolved. V was clipped by 7 bases and J by 7 bases, with 11 bases between them. The V gene's germline CDR1 is SNHLY and CDR2 FYNNEI. The CDR3 sequence is 12 residues long. The DNA of the CDR3 is TGTGCCAGCACCGTTCGAGGGAACACCATATATTTT. Its protein is CASTVRGNTIYF.

The sample holds a few counts of this clone. The chain uses TRBV18 and TRBJ1-1, with a tentative D call TRBD1 (6 bases). The V and J ends lost 3 bases and 3 bases respectively, with 23 bases between them. The CDR3 extends over 18 amino acids. CDR1 is KGHSH, CDR2 LQKENI, per germline. Here the CDR3 DNA reads TGTGCCAGCTCACCTCGTTATGGTACCGGGACAAGTCACACTGAAGCTTTCTTT. As protein: CASSPRYGTGTSHTEAFF.